The next 25 T cell receptor beta chains were all read from a single sample in a study of blood T cell repertoires in COVID-19. Profiled with immunoSEQ multiplex PCR; TCRdb holds only in-frame clones, not every one. Of 250,000 to 350,000 clones listed, 89% are singletons. Input material: peripheral blood. Receptors originate from a woman between 35 and 50 years old who had recovered from COVID-19.

This clone was recorded once. The chain has TRBV7-3 and TRBJ2-3; 9 positions agree with TRBD1. Germline loops: CDR1 SGHTA, CDR2 FQGTGA. Trimming cost V 1 base and J 3 bases; bases outside gene matches: 8. The CDR3 sequence is 17 residues long. The CDR3 region is CASSLIGGQGGTDTQYF. In DNA form, the CDR3 reads TGTGCCAGCAGCTTAATCGGGGGACAGGGTGGGACAGATACGCAGTATTTT. The full variable domain, in which reference TRBV7-3 and TRBJ2-3 provide the parts outside the CDR3, is GAGVSQTPSNKVTEKGKYVELRCDPISGHTALYWYRQSLGQGPEFLIYFQGTGAADDSGLPNDRFFAVRPEGSVSTLKIQRTERGDSAVYLCASSLIGGQGGTDTQYFGPGTRLTVL.

The genes are TRBV30 and TRBJ2-7; 11 nucleotides align to TRBD2. Trimming at V came to 1 base and at J to 5 bases, leaving 4 bases not matched to a gene. The CDR3 totals 14 residues. Germline loops: CDR1 GTSNPN, CDR2 SVGIG (reference sequence). CDR3: CAWSALAGVDEQYF. The CDR3 DNA reads as TGTGCCTGGAGTGCACTAGCGGGAGTAGACGAGCAGTACTTC.

This chain uses TRBV2 with TRBJ2-1; 9 nucleotides align to TRBD2. CDR1 is SNHLY, CDR2 FYNNEI, per germline. V dropped 9 bases and J dropped 5; count of bases not matched to a gene: 8. CDR3 length equals 14 residues. In DNA, the CDR3 is TGTGCCAGTGTAGCGGGAGAGATCAACAATGAGCAGTTCTTC. This encodes CASVAGEINNEQFF. Full variable domain (missing parts from reference TRBV2 and TRBJ2-1): EPEVTQTPSHQVTQMGQEVILRCVPISNHLYFYWYRQILGQKVEFLVSFYNNEISEKSEIFDDQFSVERPDGSNFTLKIRSTKLEDSAMYFCASVAGEINNEQFFGPGTRLTVL.

This chain connects TRBV10-1 to TRBJ2-7; 9 nucleotides match TRBD2. The CDR3 runs to 16 residues. Germline V CDR1 and CDR2: WNHNN, SYGVQD (reference sequence). After removal of 0 bases from V and 4 bases from J, the junction contained 7 bases not matched to a gene. The CDR3 region has the DNA TGCGCCAGCAGTGAGTCGAATAGCGGGAGACCTTACGAGCAGTACTTC. This sequence encodes CASSESNSGRPYEQYF.

This chain's CDR3 is CASSEGQYNSPLHF. DNA for the CDR3: TGCGCCAGCAGTGAGGGACAGTATAATTCACCCCTCCACTTT. The chain combines TRBV4-1 with TRBJ1-6, with 7 bases fitting TRBD1. The trim removed 6 bases at V and 4 bases at J, leaving 3 bases unmatched. Per the germline V gene, CDR1 is MGHRA and CDR2 is YSYEKL. The CDR3 consists of 14 residues.

This chain links TRBV5-6 with TRBJ2-5; 10 bases map to TRBD1. Per germline, CDR1 SGHDT and CDR2 YYEEEE. The CDR3 contains 16 residues. V was pared by 4 bases and J by 0 bases, with 6 bases of the junction left unmatched. The CDR3 coding sequence is TGTGCCAGCAGCCCAACGGGACAGGGGTACCAAGAGACCCAGTACTTC. It yields the protein CASSPTGQGYQETQYF.

The chain recombines TRBV7-2 with TRBJ2-1; 10 positions agree with TRBD2. The CDR3 runs 15 residues. CDR1 and CDR2 (germline): SGHTA, FQGNSA. V trimming: 5 bases; J trimming: 4 bases; junction bases outside the gene matches: 5. The CDR3 spells CASSISGRIYNEQFF. In DNA, the CDR3 is TGTGCCAGCAGCATTAGCGGGAGGATTTACAATGAGCAGTTCTTC.

In this sample, this clone turned up once. The V call is TRBV5-1, the J call TRBJ1-4; 8 bases line up with TRBD1. The CDR3 is made up of 15 amino acids. Germline CDR1 reads SGHRS; CDR2 reads YFSETQ. With V trimmed by 4 bases and J by 3 bases, 5 bases remained unmatched. The CDR3 DNA follows: TGCGCCAGCAGCCCGTCGACAGGGGCTAATGAAAAACTGTTTTTT. It translates to CASSPSTGANEKLFF.

This chain uses TRBV5-1 with TRBJ2-2; D remains ambiguous. CDR3 length equals 14 residues. Per germline, CDR1 SGHRS and CDR2 YFSETQ. V shed 1 base and J shed 8 bases, with 12 bases lying between them. The CDR3 DNA reads TGCGCCAGCAGCTTGCGGTCCGAGATGGGGGAGCTGTTTTTT. Translating gives CASSLRSEMGELFF.

The chain employs TRBV19 and TRBJ2-7; 8 bases align to TRBD1. CDR1 and CDR2 from the germline V gene are LNHDA and SQIVND (reference sequence). V trimming: 6 bases; J trimming: 5 bases; junction bases outside the gene matches: 6. The CDR3 has 13 residues. CDR3 sequence reads: CASRNRQGNEQYF. As DNA, the CDR3 is TGTGCCAGTAGAAATCGACAGGGGAACGAGCAGTACTTC.

V gene TRBV5-1 combines with J gene TRBJ2-5, with D maybe TRBD1 (5 bases). This CDR3 has 13 residues. V was pared by 5 bases and J by 2 bases, with 10 bases between. Germline V gene data show CDR1 as SGHRS and CDR2 as YFSETQ. The CDR3 spells CASRLTVQETQYF. CDR3 DNA: TGCGCCAGCAGATTGACAGTACAAGAGACCCAGTACTTC. The full variable domain, in which reference TRBV5-1 and TRBJ2-5 provide the parts outside the CDR3, is KAGVTQTPRYLIKTRGQQVTLSCSPISGHRSVSWYQQTPGQGLQFLFEYFSETQRNKGNFPGRFSGRQFSNSRSEMNVSTLELGDSALYLCASRLTVQETQYFGPGTRLLVL.

This clone occurred once. The chain carries TRBV30 and TRBJ2-5, with D tentatively TRBD1 (5 bases). From germline, CDR1 is GTSNPN and CDR2 SVGIG (reference sequence). CDR3 length: 15 amino acids. V was pared by 3 bases and J by 1 base, with 15 bases between. The CDR3: CAWSIRGSLQETQYF. CDR3 coding DNA: TGTGCCTGGAGCATTAGGGGCTCCCTCCAAGAGACCCAGTACTTC.

V usage is TRBV4-2 and J usage is TRBJ1-1, with D perhaps TRBD1 (5 bases). Germline CDR1 reads LGHNA; CDR2 reads YNFKEQ. V was cut by 0 bases and J by 5 bases, with 10 bases left in between. The CDR3 covers 14 residues. CDR3: CASSQEVGGTEAFF. In DNA, the CDR3 is TGTGCCAGCAGCCAAGAAGTGGGGGGGACTGAAGCTTTCTTT.

The V call is TRBV5-1, the J call TRBJ2-1; 9 bases agree with TRBD2. V trimming: 3 bases; J trimming: 5 bases; junction bases outside the gene matches: 9. Germline V gene lookup returns CDR1 SGHRS and CDR2 YFSETQ. The CDR3 is made up of 16 amino acids. CDR3 DNA sequence: TGCGCCAGCAGCTCCGATAGCGGGAGCCCAAACAATGAGCAGTTCTTC. This gives the protein CASSSDSGSPNNEQFF.

The V and J genes are TRBV5-1 and TRBJ2-2; the match to TRBD2 covers 8 bases. V gave up 0 bases and J gave up 6 bases; unmatched junction bases: 7. This CDR3 is 16 amino acids long. Germline V gene sequence: CDR1 SGHRS, CDR2 YFSETQ. CDR3 region: CASSLGVAGRSGELFF. CDR3 coding DNA: TGCGCCAGCAGCTTGGGGGTAGCGGGACGGTCCGGGGAGCTGTTTTTT. The entire variable domain, with the rest obtained from reference TRBV5-1 and TRBJ2-2, is as follows: KAGVTQTPRYLIKTRGQQVTLSCSPISGHRSVSWYQQTPGQGLQFLFEYFSETQRNKGNFPGRFSGRQFSNSRSEMNVSTLELGDSALYLCASSLGVAGRSGELFFGEGSRLTVL.

This chain joins TRBV6-5 and TRBJ2-5; TRBD2 matches 8 bases. This CDR3 contains 15 residues. Losses at the gene ends were 5 bases for V and 9 bases for J; bases not matched to a gene: 14. CDR1 is MNHEY and CDR2 is SVGAGI in the germline V gene. CDR3 in DNA: TGTGCCAGCAGTCTCACTGGACTAGCCAGATCAGCCCAGTACTTC. This gives the protein CASSLTGLARSAQYF.

V is TRBV5-1 and J is TRBJ2-3, with 14 bases identical to TRBD2. Trimming removed 4 bases from V and 4 bases from J; junction bases left unmatched: 8. CDR3 length equals 17 residues. Germline loops: CDR1 SGHRS, CDR2 YFSETQ. CDR3 sequence reads: CASSEGLAGVGADTQYF. Here the CDR3 DNA reads TGCGCCAGCAGCGAGGGACTAGCGGGAGTTGGGGCAGATACGCAGTATTTT.

This clone was found once. The CDR3 here is CASSSSAGEQFF. The CDR3 coding sequence is TGTGCCAGCAGTTCGTCGGCGGGAGAGCAGTTCTTC. The chain links TRBV12-3 or TRBV12-4 to TRBJ2-1, with D possibly matching TRBD2 (6 bases). CDR3 length: 12 amino acids. V was cut by 4 bases and J by 10 bases, with 11 bases left in between.

The gene calls are TRBV6-2 or TRBV6-3 and TRBJ1-5; 10 bases are shared with TRBD1. The CDR3 loop spans 18 amino acids. The V segment lost 6 bases and the J segment 3 bases; nucleotides outside the gene matches: 14. CDR1 and CDR2 from the germline V gene are MNHEY and SVGEGT. The CDR3 bases are TGTGCCAGCAGCGGACAGGGGGATCTCTTTAGCGACAATCAGCCCCAGCATTTT. This gives the protein CASSGQGDLFSDNQPQHF.

The chain uses TRBV6-1 and TRBJ1-5; 10 bases line up with TRBD1. Per germline, CDR1 MNHNS and CDR2 SASEGT. The CDR3 covers 16 residues. Unmatched junction bases numbered 3, after V lost 0 bases and J lost 4 bases. The CDR3 loop reads CASSEAGTGVNQPQHF. The CDR3 DNA sequence: TGTGCCAGCAGTGAAGCTGGGACAGGGGTGAATCAGCCCCAGCATTTT.

This clone was detected only once. This sequence joins TRBV3-1 (or the pseudogene TRBV3-2) and TRBJ2-1, with 9 bases lining up with TRBD2. CDR3 length: 14 amino acids. Germline loops: CDR1 LGHDT, CDR2 YNNKEL (reference sequence). V was pared by 3 bases and J by 8 bases, with 5 bases of the junction left unmatched. This CDR3 is CASSQVAGVDEQFF. DNA of the CDR3: TGTGCCAGCAGCCAGGTAGCGGGAGTAGATGAGCAGTTCTTC.

V and J are TRBV7-2 and TRBJ2-2; weak D call: TRBD2 (5 bases). The CDR3 has 15 residues. V gave up 7 bases and J gave up 4 bases, with 16 bases separating them. Germline V gene sequence: CDR1 SGHTA, CDR2 FQGNSA. CDR3 in amino acids: CASTPVRSGTGELFF. The CDR3 coding sequence is TGTGCCAGCACCCCGGTCCGGAGCGGCACCGGGGAGCTGTTTTTT.

The chain recombines TRBV19 with TRBJ1-5, with D possibly TRBD1 on 5 matching bases. Germline V gene data show CDR1 as LNHDA and CDR2 as SQIVND (reference sequence). The CDR3 has 15 amino acids. Deletions cut 6 bases from V and 6 bases from J, with 18 bases between. Written as DNA, the CDR3 is TGTGCCAGTAGCCCAAGGCAGGGCGCTTTTCAGCCCCAGCATTTT. Its translation is CASSPRQGAFQPQHF. Based on the CDR3 plus reference TRBV19 and TRBJ1-5, the full variable domain is DGGITQSPKYLFRKEGQNVTLSCEQNLNHDAMYWYRQDPGQGLRLIYYSQIVNDFQKGDIAEGYSVSREKKESFPLTVTSAQKNPTAFYLCASSPRQGAFQPQHFGDGTRLSIL.

The gene calls are TRBV11-3 and TRBJ2-3; tentatively, D is TRBD2 (5 bases). The germline V gene encodes CDR1 SGHNT and CDR2 YENEEA. Trimming pared 1 base from V and 14 bases from J, leaving 13 bases between. This CDR3 is 12 amino acids long. CDR3 sequence reads: CASSLVSGVAYF. DNA of the CDR3: TGTGCCAGCAGCTTAGTATCCGGGGTGGCGTATTTT.

This clone appeared a single time. This specimen includes other DNA sequences encoding the same CDR3. In DNA, the CDR3 is TGCGCCAGCAGCTCGGGACAGGGATCCTACGAGCAGTACTTC. Its protein is CASSSGQGSYEQYF. The chain couples TRBV5-1 to TRBJ2-7; 9 positions match TRBD1. CDR3 length: 14 residues. Germline V gene lookup returns CDR1 SGHRS and CDR2 YFSETQ. V lost 3 bases to trimming and J lost 1 base; unmatched junction nucleotides: 2.